This entry lists 14 T cell receptor beta chains sequenced from one sample in a study of cytomegalovirus exposure and HLA in healthy donors. This PCR relied on a set of 60 Vbeta primers and 13 Jbeta primers. Sequencing used immunoSEQ multiplex PCR; TCRdb keeps in-frame clones, though not all of them. The repertoire holds 200,000 to 250,000 clones, around 78% seen once, with about 0.5% in the top ten. Input material: PBMCs. The receptors stem from a boy under 18 in good health and CMV-seronegative.

Regarding this clone: One junction end does not reproduce the germline sequence, and a read error may be involved. V is TRBV7-9 and J is TRBJ2-2, with a possible D match to TRBD2 (5 bases). CDR1 is SEHNR and CDR2 is FQNEAQ in the germline V gene (reference sequence). The CDR3 has 14 amino acids. DNA for the CDR3: TGTTCCAGCAGCTTAGCGCGGTTATCCGGGGAGCTGTTTTTT. It yields the protein CSSSLARLSGELFF.

The chain employs TRBV5-1 and TRBJ1-1, with D possibly TRBD1 on 5 matching bases. Germline lookup yields CDR1 SGHRS and CDR2 YFSETQ. Trimming took 7 bases from V and 1 from J, leaving 11 bases between them. CDR3 length: 13 amino acids. The chain's CDR3 is CASSGTSNTEAFF. CDR3 sequence (DNA): TGCGCCAGCTCCGGGACTTCGAACACTGAAGCTTTCTTT.

V is TRBV7-3 and J is TRBJ1-1, with D unresolved. This CDR3 contains 13 residues. Per germline, CDR1 SGHTA and CDR2 FQGTGA. V shed 2 bases and J shed 1 base, with 5 bases lying between them. The CDR3 DNA sequence: TGTGCCAGCAGCTTATGGAGGAACACTGAAGCTTTCTTT. This codes for CASSLWRNTEAFF.

This clone was seen only once. The J gene is TRBJ1-2, the V gene TRBV10-3, with D unresolved. CDR3 length: 14 amino acids. Per germline, CDR1 ENHRY and CDR2 SYGVKD. Deletions cut 0 bases from V and 9 bases from J, with 14 bases between. The CDR3 here is CAISESGDVVRYTF. The CDR3 DNA reads as TGTGCCATCAGTGAGTCGGGAGACGTGGTACGCTACACCTTC.

Only one count was recorded for this clone. The chain has TRBV5-5 and TRBJ1-1; D is possibly TRBD1 (6 bases). The V gene lost 3 bases and the J gene lost 1 base, with 10 bases spanning the gap. The length of the CDR3 is 14 residues. Per the germline V gene, CDR1 is SGHKS and CDR2 is YYEKEE (reference sequence). CDR3 bases: TGTGCCAGCAGCTGGGGGGGGGCGAACACTGAAGCTTTCTTT. Protein: CASSWGGANTEAFF. The full variable domain, rest sourced from reference TRBV5-5 and TRBJ1-1, is DAGVTQSPTHLIKTRGQQVTLRCSPISGHKSVSWYQQVLGQGPQFIFQYYEKEERGRGNFPDRFSARQFPNYSSELNVNALLLGDSALYLCASSWGGANTEAFFGQGTRLTVV.

This clone was detected only once. V and J are TRBV19 and TRBJ1-2; D is unclear. The germline gives CDR1 LNHDA, CDR2 SQIVND (reference sequence). There are 14 residues in the CDR3. V dropped 2 bases and J dropped 1 base, with 8 bases sitting between them. The CDR3 sequence: CASSIIRDNYGYTF. In nucleotides, the CDR3 is TGTGCCAGTAGTATAATACGGGATAACTATGGCTACACCTTC.

The sample holds one count of this clone. V gene TRBV7-9 combines with J gene TRBJ2-4, with 8 bases aligning to TRBD2. CDR1 is SEHNR and CDR2 is FQNEAQ in the germline V gene (reference sequence). Trimming at V came to 11 bases and at J to 5 bases, leaving 11 bases not matched to a gene. The CDR3 runs to 14 residues. The CDR3 region is CAGSRTGGENIQYF. In DNA form, the CDR3 reads TGTGCCGGATCCAGAACGGGGGGGGAAAACATTCAGTACTTC.

The gene calls are TRBV19 and TRBJ1-1; tentative D call: TRBD1 (5 bases). This CDR3 comprises 13 residues. From germline, CDR1 is LNHDA and CDR2 SQIVND (reference sequence). V was trimmed by 3 bases and J by 3 bases, leaving 8 bases between them. The CDR3 loop reads CASSITGYTEAFF. The CDR3 DNA reads TGTGCCAGTAGTATTACAGGTTACACTGAAGCTTTCTTT.

The chain has TRBV11-2 and TRBJ2-1; 11 nucleotides align to TRBD2. The germline CDR1 and CDR2 sequences are SGHAT and FQNNGV. The CDR3 runs 15 residues. Germline trimming cut 5 bases from V and 7 bases from J; bases unmatched to any gene: 7. CDR3 sequence: CASSLSGGAFNEQFF. CDR3 sequence (DNA): TGTGCCAGCAGCCTTAGCGGGGGGGCCTTTAATGAGCAGTTCTTC.

This clone was counted only a few times. The genes are TRBV6-1 and TRBJ2-5, with 11 bases aligning to TRBD2. With 1 base clipped from V and 2 bases from J, the junction kept 0 bases outside the gene matches. The CDR3 contains 15 residues. Germline V gene lookup returns CDR1 MNHNS and CDR2 SASEGT. The CDR3 DNA is TGTGCCAGCAGTGAAGTAGCGGGGGGGCAAGAGACCCAGTACTTC. Its translation: CASSEVAGGQETQYF.

This clone was seen a handful of times. V is TRBV5-1 and J is TRBJ2-3, with 7 bases matching TRBD1. Unmatched junction bases numbered 7, after V lost 4 bases and J lost 5 bases. Looked up from germline, CDR1 is SGHRS and CDR2 is YFSETQ. This CDR3 has 14 residues. The CDR3 is CASSPGQAKDTQYF. CDR3 nucleotides: TGCGCCAGCAGCCCAGGACAGGCCAAAGATACGCAGTATTTT.

This chain joins TRBV5-4 and TRBJ2-1, with 9 nucleotides matching TRBD2. Germline V gene lookup returns CDR1 SGHNT and CDR2 YYREEE (reference sequence). This CDR3 has 14 amino acids. Trimming took 4 bases from V and 5 from J; bases not matched to a gene: 4. CDR3 in amino acids: CASSPTSGNNEQFF. The CDR3 DNA follows: TGTGCCAGCAGCCCGACTAGCGGTAACAATGAGCAGTTCTTC.

V is TRBV5-8 and J is TRBJ2-7; 9 bases match TRBD1. Germline V gene data show CDR1 as SGHTS and CDR2 as YDEGEE. The CDR3 runs to 14 residues. J gave up 5 bases and V 3 bases, and 6 bases lay outside the gene matches. The CDR3: CASSWGDRDNEQYF. CDR3 in DNA: TGTGCCAGCAGCTGGGGGGACAGGGACAACGAGCAGTACTTC.

The chain links TRBV6-1 to TRBJ1-4; 8 bases are a match to TRBD1. Germline V gene data show CDR1 as MNHNS and CDR2 as SASEGT. Germline trimming cut 6 bases from V and 6 bases from J; bases unmatched to any gene: 6. This CDR3 has 14 residues. The CDR3 spells CASSKTGDDEKLFF. CDR3 sequence (DNA): TGTGCCAGCAGCAAGACAGGGGATGATGAAAAACTGTTTTTT.